These T cell receptor beta chains were read from a single sample in a study of blood T cell repertoires in COVID-19. Measured with immunoSEQ multiplex PCR; TCRdb has only the in-frame clones, and not every one. This table has 150,000 to 200,000 clones, around four fifths appearing once. Material for sequencing was peripheral blood. The receptors shown here come from a woman aged 70-85 years with COVID-19, enrolled during active disease. The CDR3 runs from the conserved cysteine through the conserved F or W. Fields, in order: J gene, V gene, D gene, clone size, CDR3 DNA, CDR3 protein. The D gene is left open where the match is weak. Clone size is stated in some rows and not others, as once, few, many or a class when expanded.

TRBJ2-3 TRBV19 TRBD2 . TGTGCCAGTAGTAGGGGCCGAACGGGGGGATCATTTGGAACAGATACGCAGTATTTT CASSRGRTGGSFGTDTQYF
TRBJ2-3 TRBV3-1/TRBV3-2 . . TGTGCCAGCAGCCCCAGTGGAGTTTATACGCAGTATTTT CASSPSGVYTQYF
TRBJ2-5 TRBV5-8 TRBD1 . TGTGCCAGCAGCACGGGACAGGGGACAGGAGAGACCCAGTACTTC CASSTGQGTGETQYF
TRBJ2-7 TRBV3-1/TRBV3-2 . . TGTGCCAGCAGCCAAGACAGCGACTACGTACCAGAGCAGTACTTC CASSQDSDYVPEQYF
TRBJ1-2 TRBV19 TRBD1 . TGTGCCAGTAGTATCGGACAGGGGTACAATGGCTACACCTTC CASSIGQGYNGYTF
TRBJ2-5 TRBV6-1 . . TGTGCCAGCAGTGACTACCCGCTAGGACAGCAAGAGACCCAGTACTTC CASSDYPLGQQETQYF
TRBJ2-2 TRBV14 TRBD2 once TGTGCCAGCAGCCAAGGACTAGCGGGAGGGTCCGGGGAGCTGTTTTTT CASSQGLAGGSGELFF
TRBJ2-1 TRBV5-4 . . TGTGCCAGCAGCTTGGGTATAGGGGTCGAGCAGTTCTTC CASSLGIGVEQFF
TRBJ2-1 TRBV5-1 . . TGCGCCAGCAGCGAAGAAACAGGGTTCCCCTACAATGAGCAGTTCTTC CASSEETGFPYNEQFF
TRBJ1-1 TRBV28 . . TGTGCCAGCAGTTTATGGGGGGGGCTGGGCACTGAAGCTTTCTTT CASSLWGGLGTEAFF
TRBJ2-2 TRBV11-2 TRBD1 . TGTGCCAGCAGCTTTGAAACAGGGGCCGGGGAGCTGTTTTTT CASSFETGAGELFF
TRBJ2-2 TRBV11-2 . . TGTGCCAGCAATCGACAGACGAACACCGGGGAGCTGTTTTTT CASNRQTNTGELFF
TRBJ1-3 TRBV6-5 . . TGTGCCAGCAGTTATCCACAGGGCTCTGGAAACACCATATATTTT CASSYPQGSGNTIYF
TRBJ1-1 TRBV2 . once TGTGCCAGCAGTAAAGACAGGAACACTGAAGCTTTCTTT CASSKDRNTEAFF
TRBJ1-2 TRBV20-1 . . TGCACACCCGGACAGATTTATGGCTACACCTTC CTPGQIYGYTF
TRBJ1-1 TRBV5-1 . . TGCGCCAGCAGCTTGGGCCAGGGGAATGAAGCTTTCTTT CASSLGQGNEAFF
TRBJ1-1 TRBV7-2 . . TGTGCCAGCAGCTTAGACAGGACGGCGAACACTGAAGCTTTCTTT CASSLDRTANTEAFF
TRBJ1-1 TRBV30 . . TGTGCCTGCCCAAGGAGGGGGAACACTGAAGCTTTCTTT CACPRRGNTEAFF
TRBJ1-3 TRBV7-8 . few TGTGCCAGCAGCGGGCCTTCAAGCTCTGGAAACACCATATATTTT CASSGPSSSGNTIYF
TRBJ2-1 TRBV25-1 TRBD2 . TGTGCCAGCAGTTTCTGGGGGGGCAATGAGCAGTTCTTC CASSFWGGNEQFF
TRBJ2-7 TRBV19 . . TGTGCCAGTAGTGCCTCCGGACAGCCCTACGAGCAGTACTTC CASSASGQPYEQYF
TRBJ2-1 TRBV12-5 TRBD2 . TGTGCTAGTAGTCGCTTAGCGGGAGGCAATGAGCAGTTCTTC CASSRLAGGNEQFF
TRBJ1-1 TRBV4-1 . once TGCGCCAGCAGCCAGGGAGTCAACACTGAAGCTTTCTTT CASSQGVNTEAFF
TRBJ2-2 TRBV28 . . TGTGCCAGCACAACACCGAACACCGGGGAGCTGTTTTTT CASTTPNTGELFF
TRBJ1-6 TRBV5-6 . many TGTGCCAGCAGCTTGGGACAGTCGGTCCATAATTCACCCCTCCACTTT CASSLGQSVHNSPLHF
TRBJ2-3 TRBV27 TRBD2 . TGTGCCAGCAGTTTAATTCGTTCCAGCGGGGTCCCCGATACGCAGTATTTT CASSLIRSSGVPDTQYF
TRBJ1-1 TRBV6-4 . . TGTGCCAGCAGTGTGATGGGGGGTCAACACACTGAAGCTTTCTTT CASSVMGGQHTEAFF
TRBJ1-6 TRBV28 . many TGTGCCAGCAGTTCCCTCAGGGGACCCCTCCACTTT CASSSLRGPLHF
TRBJ2-3 TRBV15 . . TGTGCCACCAGCAGAGATTACCGGACAGATACGCAGTATTTT CATSRDYRTDTQYF
TRBJ1-2 TRBV28 . . TGTGCCAGCAGTTTTAGTCAGGGGCTAGCTAACTATGGCTACACCTTC CASSFSQGLANYGYTF
TRBJ1-2 TRBV5-5 . few TGTGCCAGCAGCTTGCAGTCCAGGCAGGGAAATGGCTACACCTTC CASSLQSRQGNGYTF
TRBJ1-4 TRBV6-5 . . TGTGCCAGCAGTAGAGGGGGGGCTAATGAAAAACTGTTTTTT CASSRGGANEKLFF
TRBJ1-1 TRBV9 . . TGTGCCAGCAGCGTAGGGCAGGGGAACACTGAAGCTTTCTTT CASSVGQGNTEAFF
TRBJ2-3 TRBV28 TRBD2 . TGTGCCAGCAGTGATGCGGGGGGGAGCACAGATACGCAGTATTTT CASSDAGGSTDTQYF
TRBJ2-4 TRBV18 . once TGTGCCAGCTCACCACCGGGGGCGGAGCTAGCCAAAAACATTCAGTACTTC CASSPPGAELAKNIQYF
TRBJ1-6 TRBV11-2 TRBD1 . TGTGCCAGCAGCTGGGGACAGGGGGCGCGTTATTCACCCCTCCACTTT CASSWGQGARYSPLHF
TRBJ2-5 TRBV18 . . TGTGCCAGCTCACCCCCAGGGGCAGGGGCCTTCCAAGAGGCCCAGTACTTC CASSPPGAGAFQEAQYF
TRBJ1-5 TRBV24-1 . . TGTGCCACCAGTGGGGCCCGAGCCAATCAGCCCCAGCATTTT CATSGARANQPQHF
TRBJ2-3 TRBV18 TRBD2 . TGTGCCAGCTCACCACTAGCGGGAGACTCAGATACGCAGTATTTT CASSPLAGDSDTQYF
TRBJ1-1 TRBV13 . . TGTGCCAGCAGCCTATTAATGGGCCCGGTGAACACTGAAGCTTTCTTT CASSLLMGPVNTEAFF
TRBJ1-1 TRBV7-8 . . TGTGCCAGCAGCCAAGGGAGGACTGAAGCTTTCTTT CASSQGRTEAFF
TRBJ1-4 TRBV28 . . TGTGCCAGCAGTCCCCCAGGGGCCACTAATGAAAAACTGTTTTTT CASSPPGATNEKLFF
TRBJ1-4 TRBV6-1 TRBD1 . TGTGCCAGCAGGAAAACAGGGGGTTATGAAAAACTGTTTTTT CASRKTGGYEKLFF
TRBJ2-1 TRBV11-2 . . TGTGCCAGCAGCGAAAGACAGGGCGTGGGGGGAGTAGAGCAGTTCTTC CASSERQGVGGVEQFF
TRBJ1-5 TRBV6-5 TRBD1 few TGTGCCAGCAGGGGGGGACAGGGCGATCAGCCCCAGCATTTT CASRGGQGDQPQHF
TRBJ2-3 TRBV5-1 . . TGCGCCAGCAGCTTGGTACCGGGGGCAGATACGCAGTATTTT CASSLVPGADTQYF
TRBJ1-3 TRBV3-1/TRBV3-2 . . TGTGCCAGCAGCCCCCCGGTAGGGGACACCATATATTTT CASSPPVGDTIYF
TRBJ1-5 TRBV12-5 . . TGTGCTAGTGGTTTCGGGTCTGGTCAGCCCCAGCATTTT CASGFGSGQPQHF
TRBJ1-3 TRBV28 TRBD1 . TGTGCCAGCAGTCTAGGGGGGACAGGGCACTCTGGAAACACCATATATTTT CASSLGGTGHSGNTIYF
TRBJ2-3 TRBV2 . once TGTGCCAGCAGCCCGACTAACACTCCGAGAGATACGCAGTATTTT CASSPTNTPRDTQYF
TRBJ1-2 TRBV6-5 . many TGTGCCAGCAGTTACTCCGCAGTAGGAGGTGGCTATGGCTACACCTTC CASSYSAVGGGYGYTF
TRBJ2-7 TRBV9 TRBD2 . TGTGCCAGCAGCGTAGAGGCTAGCGGCGCCTACGAGCAGTACTTC CASSVEASGAYEQYF
TRBJ1-1 TRBV5-5 TRBD1 . TGTGCCAGCAGCTTGTTCGTGACAGGGGGCTTTAGCACTGAAGCTTTCTTT CASSLFVTGGFSTEAFF
TRBJ2-1 TRBV7-2 TRBD2 . TGTGCCAGCAGCCGCCACTTCGAGGGACTAGCGGTACTCTACAATGAGCAGTTCTTC CASSRHFEGLAVLYNEQFF
TRBJ2-1 TRBV5-1 TRBD2 . TGCGCCAGCAGCTTGGGGGTTGGGGGACTAGCATCCCATGAGCAGTTCTTC CASSLGVGGLASHEQFF